A selection of T cell receptor beta chains follows, all from one sample in a study of T cell responses to AZD1222 COVID-19 vaccine. This table comes from immunoSEQ multiplex PCR, and its TCRdb copy is limited to in-frame clones, with some not included. Altogether hundreds of thousands of clones are present, around 93% being singletons, with the ten largest covering 0.55%. The input for sequencing was peripheral blood, taken 28 days after the second AZD1222 dose. The receptors originated from an adult who received the AZD1222 COVID-19 vaccine. Each CDR3 is given with its conserved first and last residue. Fields, in order: V gene, CDR3 length, D gene, clone size, J gene, CDR3 DNA, CDR3 protein. A D gene is named only where the DNA matches it firmly. Size values are once, few and many counts, or a class for expanded clones, and some rows have none.

TRBV5-4,12,NA,NA,TRBJ1-1,TGTGCCAGCCTAGGGGTTGGGACTGAAGCTTTCTTT,CASLGVGTEAFF
TRBV29-1,14,NA,NA,TRBJ2-7,TGCAGCGTCGTGACTACGGGACCCTCCTACGAGCAGTACTTC,CSVVTTGPSYEQYF
TRBV3-1/TRBV3-2,15,TRBD2,NA,TRBJ2-7,TGTGCCAGCAGCCAATTGGGAGCGGGGGGGCTAGAGCAGTACTTC,CASSQLGAGGLEQYF
TRBV19,12,NA,NA,TRBJ1-1,TGTGCCAGTAGTGCCGGCACAGGCTTGTCTTTCTTT,CASSAGTGLSFF
TRBV25-1,13,NA,NA,TRBJ1-2,TGTGCCAGCAGGGACGACAGCGGGTATGGCTACACCTTC,CASRDDSGYGYTF
TRBV15,15,NA,NA,TRBJ2-6,TGTGCCACCAGCGAGGGGTACTCTGGGGCCAACGTCCTGACTTTC,CATSEGYSGANVLTF
TRBV6-5,14,NA,NA,TRBJ2-1,TGTGCCAGCACCCCCGTTGGGCCCTACAATGAGCAGTTCTTC,CASTPVGPYNEQFF
TRBV3-1/TRBV3-2,12,NA,NA,TRBJ2-2,TGTGCCAGCAGCTGGAATGGCGGGGAGCTGTTTTTT,CASSWNGGELFF
TRBV28,13,NA,NA,TRBJ2-7,TGTGCCAGCAGTGGAGGGGGTACGAACGAGCAGTACTTC,CASSGGGTNEQYF
TRBV6-6,16,TRBD1,once,TRBJ2-5,TGTGCCAGCAGGATCGGACAGGGTCATAGGGGGGAGACCCAGTACTTC,CASRIGQGHRGETQYF
TRBV7-9,16,NA,NA,TRBJ1-2,TGTGCCAGCAGCCATACGTCCGGAGGGAGGGTCTATGGCTACACCTTC,CASSHTSGGRVYGYTF
TRBV30,13,NA,NA,TRBJ1-6,TGTGCCTGGAGTGATGTGGGTAGCTCACCCCTCCACTTT,CAWSDVGSSPLHF
TRBV28,13,NA,few,TRBJ2-7,TGTGCCAGCAGATACGGGGGCTTCGGCGAGCAGTACTTC,CASRYGGFGEQYF
TRBV7-9,14,TRBD1,NA,TRBJ2-2,TGTGCCAGCACCCGGACAGGGGACACCGGGGAGCTGTTTTTT,CASTRTGDTGELFF
TRBV28,15,NA,NA,TRBJ2-5,TGTGCCAGCAGTTTACATACCCCCGGGGGGCGAACCCAGTACTTC,CASSLHTPGGRTQYF
TRBV27,13,NA,NA,TRBJ2-5,TGTGCCAGCAGTTTATTGCGGGAAGAGACCCAGTACTTC,CASSLLREETQYF
TRBV19,14,TRBD1,NA,TRBJ1-2,TGTGCCAGTAGTCCCCGGGACAGGGGGTATGGCTACACCTTC,CASSPRDRGYGYTF
TRBV11-2,14,TRBD2,NA,TRBJ2-7,TGTGCCAGCAGCTCGGGACTAGCGGTCTACGAGCAGTACTTC,CASSSGLAVYEQYF
TRBV5-1,16,TRBD1,NA,TRBJ1-2,TGCGCCAGCAGCTTTCTGACAGGACAGGGCCAAGGTGGCTACACCTTC,CASSFLTGQGQGGYTF
TRBV5-1,17,TRBD1,NA,TRBJ2-3,TGCGCCAGCAGCGTAACCGGGACAGGGGGAGGAACAGATACGCAGTATTTT,CASSVTGTGGGTDTQYF
TRBV28,12,NA,NA,TRBJ1-2,TGTGCCAGCAGTTACAGGGACTATGGCTACACCTTC,CASSYRDYGYTF
TRBV5-6,13,NA,few,TRBJ1-2,TGTGCCAGCATACAGGGACGCGACTATGGCTACACCTTC,CASIQGRDYGYTF
TRBV5-1,15,NA,NA,TRBJ1-6,TGCGCCAGCAGCTCCTCCCCGGGATATAATTCACCCCTCCACTTT,CASSSSPGYNSPLHF
TRBV27,16,TRBD2,NA,TRBJ2-1,TGTGCCAGCAGTTTATTCGGGCTAGCGGGAGTCGATGAGCAGTTCTTC,CASSLFGLAGVDEQFF
TRBV5-4,16,TRBD1,NA,TRBJ1-2,TGTGCCAGCAGCTTGAGTAGCCCCGGGACAGTCTATGGCTACACCTTC,CASSLSSPGTVYGYTF
TRBV27,16,NA,NA,TRBJ2-2,TGTGCCAGCAGTTTATCGGGCCAGGTGAACACCGGGGAGCTGTTTTTT,CASSLSGQVNTGELFF
TRBV10-3,19,NA,NA,TRBJ1-3,TGTGCCATCAGTGAGTCGGGGCACAGGGTTAGGAGCTCTGGAAACACCATATATTTT,CAISESGHRVRSSGNTIYF
TRBV10-1,13,NA,NA,TRBJ1-1,TGCGCCAGCAGTGAACAGGGGAACACTGAAGCTTTCTTT,CASSEQGNTEAFF
TRBV4-1,17,NA,NA,TRBJ1-6,TGCGCCAGCAGCCAAGGGTCCGCGAACTCCTATAATTCACCCCTCCACTTT,CASSQGSANSYNSPLHF
TRBV11-3,13,NA,NA,TRBJ2-1,TGTGCCAGCAGCCCTCTAGAGTCCAATGAGCAGTTCTTC,CASSPLESNEQFF